This TCR beta chain was found in a study of blood T cell repertoires in COVID-19. Looking at the study overall: Acute and convalescent COVID-19 samples came from the United States, Italy and Spain.

Profiled with immunoSEQ multiplex PCR; TCRdb holds only in-frame clones, not every one. The sample contains approximately 150,000 clones, around nine tenths of which appear only once. Trimming left V 0 bases short and J 4 bases short, with 4 bases between. CDR1 SGDLS and CDR2 YYNGEE come from the germline V gene. This CDR3 has 12 amino acids. The clonotype comes from a man aged 55 to 70 with active or convalescent COVID-19. V gene TRBV9 combines with J gene TRBJ1-2; D remains ambiguous. The source material was peripheral blood. The CDR3 DNA reads as TGTGCCAGCAGCGTAGTCGGCTATGGCTACACCTTC. Protein sequence: CASSVVGYGYTF.